Following are 20 T cell receptor beta chains from one sample sequenced in a study of blood T cell repertoires in COVID-19. This table comes from immunoSEQ multiplex PCR, and its TCRdb copy is limited to in-frame clones, with some not included. Among around 220,000 clones listed, 80% to 90% were seen once. The specimen sequenced was peripheral blood. These TCRs come from a woman in her fifties or sixties with acute or convalescent COVID-19.

The chain is built from TRBV12-3 or TRBV12-4 and TRBJ1-2; no clear D gene. The CDR3 has 13 residues. Trimming cost V 7 bases and J 1 base, with 10 bases left between them. CDR3 coding DNA: TGTGCCAGCACCAAAGGGAGTAACTATGGCTACACCTTC. It specifies CASTKGSNYGYTF.

This chain uses TRBV7-8 with TRBJ2-7; 9 bases line up with TRBD1. Germline values: CDR1 SGHVS, CDR2 FQNEAQ. The CDR3 sequence is 17 residues long. The V and J ends lost 5 bases and 0 bases, in that order; junction bases with no gene match: 11. The CDR3 is CASSRRDRVRSSYEQYF. Written as DNA, the CDR3 is TGTGCCAGCAGCAGAAGGGACAGGGTTAGGAGCTCCTACGAGCAGTACTTC.

The chain is built from TRBV6-2 or TRBV6-3 and TRBJ1-1; D gene uncertain. V was shortened by 8 bases and J by 0 bases, with 16 bases between the two germline ends. Per germline, CDR1 MNHEY and CDR2 SVGEGT. The CDR3 loop spans 15 amino acids. In DNA form, the CDR3 reads TGTGCCAGCGGTTCGGGGAGGGTAATGAACACTGAAGCTTTCTTT. It encodes CASGSGRVMNTEAFF.

The chain links TRBV19 to TRBJ2-5, with D possibly TRBD1 on 6 matching bases. The CDR3 length is 14 residues. The V gene's germline CDR1 is LNHDA and CDR2 SQIVND (reference sequence). Trimming removed 3 bases from V and 1 base from J, with 9 bases in between. CDR3 in amino acids: CASSIWGLQETQYF. CDR3 coding DNA: TGTGCCAGTAGTATTTGGGGGCTCCAAGAGACCCAGTACTTC. The whole variable domain, filled in from reference TRBV19 and TRBJ2-5, reads DGGITQSPKYLFRKEGQNVTLSCEQNLNHDAMYWYRQDPGQGLRLIYYSQIVNDFQKGDIAEGYSVSREKKESFPLTVTSAQKNPTAFYLCASSIWGLQETQYFGPGTRLLVL.

This clone occurred once. CDR3 residues: CASSIDFGQLYGYTF. CDR3 DNA: TGTGCCAGTAGTATAGATTTCGGACAGTTATATGGCTACACCTTC. This rearrangement joins TRBV19 to TRBJ1-2, with D tentatively TRBD1 (6 bases). Germline assignment: CDR1 LNHDA and CDR2 SQIVND (reference sequence). This CDR3 contains 15 residues. V lost 0 bases to trimming and J lost 5 bases, with 13 bases between them.

The genes are TRBV4-3 and TRBJ2-2; maybe TRBD1 (5 bases). Germline CDR1 reads LGHNA; CDR2 reads YSLEER. The CDR3 extends over 15 amino acids. The V end lost 0 bases, the J end lost 3 bases, and 8 bases lay between the germline ends. The CDR3 protein is CASSQDFRDTGELFF. The CDR3 bases are TGCGCCAGCAGCCAAGATTTCAGGGACACCGGGGAGCTGTTTTTT.

J is TRBJ2-2 and V is TRBV5-1; 8 bases are a match to TRBD2. The CDR3 totals 16 residues. With 4 bases clipped from V and 5 bases from J, the junction kept 10 bases outside the gene matches. Germline-derived CDR1 and CDR2 are SGHRS and YFSETQ. The CDR3 sequence is CASSRTSRRGTGELFF. CDR3 sequence (DNA): TGCGCCAGCAGCCGGACTAGCAGACGTGGGACCGGGGAGCTGTTTTTT.

V and J are TRBV7-2 and TRBJ1-2; possibly TRBD1 for D (5 bases). Germline CDR1 SGHTA, CDR2 FQGNSA. V lost 5 bases and J lost 7, with 20 bases in between. This CDR3 region has 15 residues. The CDR3 protein is CASSVTGHSLRGYTF. The CDR3 DNA sequence: TGTGCCAGCAGCGTAACTGGACACTCGCTCCGTGGCTACACCTTC.

The genes are TRBV19 and TRBJ2-7; TRBD1 is a possible D gene (5 bases). The V gene lost 3 bases and the J gene lost 3 bases, with 9 bases spanning the gap. Germline V lookup: CDR1 LNHDA, CDR2 SQIVND (reference sequence). The CDR3 consists of 13 residues. This CDR3 reads CASSIHGHYEQYF. CDR3 DNA sequence: TGTGCCAGTAGTATCCACGGACACTACGAGCAGTACTTC.

This rearrangement joins TRBV19 to TRBJ1-2; D is unclear. There are 14 residues in the CDR3. Trimming pared 9 bases from V and 4 bases from J, leaving 18 bases between. Germline CDR1 and CDR2: LNHDA and SQIVND (reference sequence). CDR3 in DNA: TGTGCCAGAGCGGCGCGACGGCACCGCTATGGCTACACCTTC. This sequence encodes CARAARRHRYGYTF. Based on the CDR3 plus reference TRBV19 and TRBJ1-2, the full variable domain is DGGITQSPKYLFRKEGQNVTLSCEQNLNHDAMYWYRQDPGQGLRLIYYSQIVNDFQKGDIAEGYSVSREKKESFPLTVTSAQKNPTAFYLCARAARRHRYGYTFGSGTRLTVV.

The genes are TRBV5-1 and TRBJ1-1; possibly TRBD1 for D (6 bases). This CDR3 region has 15 residues. Per the germline V gene, CDR1 is SGHRS and CDR2 is YFSETQ. The V and J ends lost 5 bases and 4 bases respectively, with 18 bases between them. CDR3 coding DNA: TGCGCCAGCAGGACGTCGCGCGTAGGGGGCACTGAAGCTTTCTTT. It specifies CASRTSRVGGTEAFF.

This chain uses TRBV30 with TRBJ2-7, with D possibly matching TRBD2 (5 bases). V was pared by 2 bases and J by 2 bases, with 10 bases between. Germline CDR1 GTSNPN, CDR2 SVGIG (reference sequence). The CDR3 spans 13 residues. In DNA, the CDR3 is TGTGCCTGGAGTTCAGAGGGCCCCTACGAGCAGTACTTC. This encodes CAWSSEGPYEQYF.

The rearrangement uses TRBV29-1 and TRBJ1-4; TRBD1 aligns across 10 bases. The V gene's germline CDR1 is SQVTM and CDR2 ANQGSEA. The CDR3 has 14 residues. V was pared by 6 bases and J by 7 bases, with 8 bases of the junction left unmatched. DNA for the CDR3: TGCAGCGTCGCCCTGGACAGGGGGATTGAAAAACTGTTTTTT. Protein product: CSVALDRGIEKLFF.

V and J are TRBV7-2 and TRBJ1-6, with D unclear. V was shortened by 5 bases and J by 3 bases, with 17 bases between the two germline ends. CDR1 SGHTA and CDR2 FQGNSA come from the germline V gene. This CDR3 is 17 amino acids long. CDR3 nucleotide sequence: TGTGCCAGCAGCCCAGGTCTACAAGCTCGCTATAATTCACCCCTCCACTTT. This gives the protein CASSPGLQARYNSPLHF.

This clone was observed once. The chain carries TRBV30 and TRBJ1-3, with 9 bases lining up with TRBD1. This CDR3 region has 13 residues. The germline CDR1 and CDR2 sequences are GTSNPN and SVGIG (reference sequence). V was clipped by 7 bases and J by 1 base; unmatched bases: 2. CDR3 loop: CALTGGSGNTIYF. The CDR3 DNA sequence: TGTGCCTTGACAGGGGGTTCTGGAAACACCATATATTTT.

V usage is TRBV27 and J usage is TRBJ1-4, with unresolved D. This CDR3 contains 16 residues. Germline CDR1 reads MNHEY; CDR2 reads SMNVEV (reference sequence). Trimming pared 0 bases from V and 5 bases from J, leaving 13 bases between. The CDR3 DNA reads as TGTGCCAGCAGTTTATCAGCCGGGATGGGAAATGAAAAACTGTTTTTT. Its protein product is CASSLSAGMGNEKLFF.

The V and J genes are TRBV2 and TRBJ2-3; a weak D match, TRBD1 (6 bases). Trimming stripped 5 bases from V and 0 bases from J, with 12 bases between. This CDR3 is 15 amino acids long. Germline V gene lookup returns CDR1 SNHLY and CDR2 FYNNEI. CDR3 loop: CASSPDRTSTDTQYF. The CDR3 DNA is TGTGCCAGCAGTCCGGACAGAACCAGCACAGATACGCAGTATTTT.

This clone was seen only a few times. J is TRBJ2-3 and V is TRBV6-2 or TRBV6-3; TRBD2 matches 10 bases. The junction had 7 bases not matched to a gene; V was cut back by 2 bases and J by 8 bases. Per germline, CDR1 MNHEY and CDR2 SVGEGT. This CDR3 spans 15 amino acids. CDR3 sequence (DNA): TGTGCCAGCAGTTACACTAGCGGGAACGGTGGTACGCAGTATTTT. It is translated as CASSYTSGNGGTQYF.

This clone was observed a few times. CDR3 in DNA: TGCGCCAGCAGCTTGGCCGGCAGGGGAACCTACGAGCAGTACTTC. Protein sequence: CASSLAGRGTYEQYF. The chain carries TRBV5-1 and TRBJ2-7, with D possibly matching TRBD1 (6 bases). Germline V gene sequence: CDR1 SGHRS, CDR2 YFSETQ. This CDR3 is 15 amino acids long. Trimming took 0 bases from V and 2 from J, leaving 12 bases between them.

The chain has TRBV21-1 and TRBJ2-6; the D call TRBD1 from the table was never checked on the DNA. TRBV21-1 is a pseudogene. The CDR3 consists of 21 residues. The CDR3 spells CASRDRWDRGALRSGANVLTF. In nucleotides, the CDR3 is TGTGCCAGCAGGGATAGATGGGACAGGGGGGCGCTCCGCTCTGGGGCCAACGTCCTGACTTTC.